This T cell receptor beta chain was sequenced in a study of control samples from healthy donors and cancer patients. TCRdb keeps only in-frame clones here, not all; method: immunoSEQ multiplex PCR. The table records fewer than 85,000 clones, about nine tenths of them present only once. Sequencing used blood. This TCR was recovered from a young man in good health.

CDR3 in amino acids: CASSPVQGADQPQHF. The CDR3, as DNA: TGTGCCAGCAGCCCGGTACAGGGGGCGGATCAGCCCCAGCATTTT. The chain joins TRBV5-5 to TRBJ1-5; TRBD1 matches 9 bases. Looked up from germline, CDR1 is SGHKS and CDR2 is YYEKEE (reference sequence). The CDR3 totals 15 residues. The junction had 7 bases not matched to a gene; V was cut back by 4 bases and J by 5 bases.